The clone carrying this T cell receptor beta chain occurred a few times. Each sorted subset replicate got 200 ng genomic DNA, 25,000 to 35,000 genomes. The assay was immunoSEQ multiplex PCR, and TCRdb's table has in-frame clones only and misses some. Of under 850,000 clones listed, roughly 72% are singletons. Naive CD4+ cells were CD45RA-selected; the remaining cells were memory. The sample is drawn from a study of shared clonotypes between healthy human individuals. Sequences were obtained from memory CD4+ T cells sorted from blood. The sample's subset: CD45RA-negative fraction. The receptor comes from a woman younger than 45 in good health.

The CDR3 bases are TGTGCTAGTGGGATCAGGGACAGGATATATTTT. Translated: CASGIRDRIYF. The chain carries TRBV12-5 and TRBJ1-3, with TRBD1 identical over 8 bases. This CDR3 spans 11 amino acids. J was trimmed by 13 bases and V by 6 bases; bases with no gene match: 5. CDR1 is LGHNT and CDR2 is FRNRAP in the germline V gene. The variable domain in full, completed from reference TRBV12-5 and TRBJ1-3, reads DARVTQTPRHKVTEMGQEVTMRCQPILGHNTVFWYRQTMMQGLELLAYFRNRAPLDDSGMPKDRFSAEMPDATLATLKIQPSEPRDSAVYFCASGIRDRIYFGEGSWLTVV.